Shown below are 6 T cell receptor beta chains from a single sample sequenced in a study of CD8 T cells in ankylosing spondylitis. Study results and caveats: What seemed typical of ankylosing spondylitis blood was a TCR beta motif built from about 8 highly homologous variants.

Antigens of these TCRs are unknown. TCRdb reprocessed the 5' RACE reads with MiXCR, giving one entry per CDR3 protein. The sample gives around 480,000 distinct CDR3 sequences, under 20% of which show up once; over 0.9% is in the top ten. What was sequenced was blood, either unsorted or a sorted T cell fraction (not recorded which). These receptors all come from a male donor with ankylosing spondylitis.

This clonotype occurred many times. V gene TRBV4-2 combines with J gene TRBJ2-5; unclear D gene. In germline, CDR1 is LGHNA, CDR2 YNFKEQ. V was trimmed by 1 base and J by 3 bases, leaving 6 bases between them. This CDR3 is built from 13 residues. The CDR3 region has the DNA TGTGCCAGCAGCCAAGGCGAGAAAGAGACCCAGTACTTC. It codes for CASSQGEKETQYF.

This clonotype appeared a few times. The gene calls are TRBV4-1 and TRBJ1-4, with D uncertain. Trimming stripped 1 base from V and 5 bases from J, with 8 bases between. The germline V gene has CDR1 MGHRA and CDR2 YSYEKL. The CDR3 sequence is 14 residues long. The CDR3 region has the DNA TGCGCCAGCAGCCAAGTTGAAGGAAATGAAAAACTGTTTTTT. Protein sequence: CASSQVEGNEKLFF.

This clonotype was seen only a few times. This sequence joins TRBV20-1 and TRBJ2-1; D is undetermined. V lost 4 bases and J 0 bases, leaving 7 bases between the germline ends. Germline-derived CDR1 and CDR2 are DFQATT and SNEGSKA (reference sequence). This CDR3 region has 13 residues. The CDR3 DNA follows: TGCAGTGCTACAGTAGACTCCTACAATGAGCAGTTCTTC. Amino acids: CSATVDSYNEQFF.

In its sample, this clonotype was seen a few times. The germline gene is not matched at one end of the junction; a read error may be the cause. The CDR3 sequence is CASSLPREGTHF. CDR3 nucleotides: TGTGCCAGCAGCCTCCCCAGGGAGGGGACGCACTTC. The genes are TRBV12-3 or TRBV12-4 and TRBJ2-7, with 7 bases that match TRBD2. The CDR3 sequence is 12 residues long.

The V and J genes are TRBV20-1 and TRBJ2-7, with 7 bases matching TRBD1. V shed 5 bases, J shed 3 bases, and the junction held 4 bases outside the gene matches. The CDR3 covers 12 residues. Germline V gene sequence: CDR1 DFQATT, CDR2 SNEGSKA (reference sequence). The CDR3 coding sequence is TGCAGTGCTCCAGACAGGGACTACGAGCAGTACTTC. Protein product: CSAPDRDYEQYF.

V usage is TRBV9 and J usage is TRBJ2-3; 7 nucleotides match TRBD2. Trimming cost V 4 bases and J 4 bases; bases outside gene matches: 6. Germline values: CDR1 SGDLS, CDR2 YYNGEE. The CDR3 is 14 amino acids. For the CDR3, the DNA is TGTGCCAGCAGCCCCGGACTAGTTGCAGATACGCAGTATTTT. Its protein is CASSPGLVADTQYF.